The 13 T cell receptor beta chains listed next were all sequenced from one sample in a study of blood T cell repertoires in COVID-19. The assay was immunoSEQ multiplex PCR, and TCRdb's table has in-frame clones only and misses some. The profile covers over 250,000 clones, with approximately 88% appearing a single time and 10% taken by the ten largest. Sequencing was carried out using peripheral blood. The receptor set was obtained from a woman between 70 and 85 years old with COVID-19, enrolled during active disease.

CDR3 in DNA: TGTGCCAGCAGCCGCGGGACTCACGCCTACGAGCAGTACTTC. As protein: CASSRGTHAYEQYF. V and J are TRBV3-1 (or the pseudogene TRBV3-2) and TRBJ2-7; maybe TRBD2 (6 bases). Germline V CDR1 and CDR2: LGHDT, YNNKEL (reference sequence). The CDR3 is made up of 14 amino acids. Trimming removed 4 bases from V and 2 bases from J, with 12 bases in between.

The V call is TRBV30, the J call TRBJ2-7, with D perhaps matching TRBD2 (5 bases). The CDR3 loop spans 12 amino acids. The V gene's germline CDR1 is GTSNPN and CDR2 SVGIG (reference sequence). CDR3 sequence reads: CALSRVPGEQYF. In DNA form, the CDR3 reads TGTGCGCTGTCGCGGGTCCCCGGCGAGCAGTACTTC. The variable domain in full, with the rest retrieved from reference TRBV30 and TRBJ2-7, is SQTIHQWPATLVQPVGSPLSLECTVEGTSNPNLYWYRQAAGRGLQLLFYSVGIGQISSEVPQNLSASRPQDRQFILSSKKLLLSDSGFYLCALSRVPGEQYFGPGTRLTVT.

The V gene is TRBV28, the J gene TRBJ1-1, with TRBD1 matching over 8 bases. J was trimmed by 5 bases and V by 6 bases; bases with no gene match: 8. The CDR3 loop spans 14 amino acids. Per the germline V gene, CDR1 is MDHEN and CDR2 is SYDVKM. The CDR3 sequence is CASSAGTGRTEAFF. The CDR3 DNA reads TGTGCCAGCAGCGCCGGGACAGGCAGGACTGAAGCTTTCTTT.

The DNA for the CDR3 is TGTGCCTGGAGATGGGACAATCGGGGCTACACCTTC. It yields the protein CAWRWDNRGYTF. This chain joins TRBV30 and TRBJ1-2, with a possible D match to TRBD1 (6 bases). This CDR3 has 12 residues. Germline CDR1 reads GTSNPN; CDR2 reads SVGIG (reference sequence). The V and J ends lost 3 bases and 8 bases respectively, with 13 bases between them.

The chain uses TRBV6-2 or TRBV6-3 and TRBJ1-2; 9 nucleotides align to TRBD1. V was pared by 6 bases and J by 4 bases, with 6 bases of the junction left unmatched. The CDR3 runs 14 residues. Germline CDR1 reads MNHEY; CDR2 reads SVGEGT. The CDR3 DNA reads TGTGCCAGCAGCAGAGAGACAGGGGGCTATGGCTACACCTTC. Translating gives CASSRETGGYGYTF.

The V gene is TRBV20-1, the J gene TRBJ2-3, with D tentatively TRBD1 (5 bases). This CDR3 region has 11 residues. Deletions cut 5 bases from V and 5 bases from J, with 8 bases between. Germline assignment: CDR1 DFQATT and CDR2 SNEGSKA (reference sequence). The CDR3: CSAHTGDTQYF. CDR3 coding DNA: TGCAGTGCTCATACAGGAGATACGCAGTATTTT.

V and J are TRBV4-2 and TRBJ1-5, with a weak D call TRBD1 (6 bases). The CDR3 loop spans 15 amino acids. Trimming cost V 4 bases and J 11 bases, with 21 bases left between them. Germline CDR1 is LGHNA and CDR2 is YNFKEQ. The CDR3 spells CASSRSGTSIMAQHF. The CDR3 nucleotides read TGTGCCAGCAGCCGTTCCGGGACATCTATCATGGCCCAGCATTTT.

This clone was seen once. The V and J genes are TRBV7-9 and TRBJ2-5, with a tentative D call TRBD1 (5 bases). CDR1 and CDR2 (germline): SEHNR, FQNEAQ (reference sequence). Deletions cut 6 bases from V and 0 bases from J, with 11 bases between. This CDR3 is built from 14 residues. CDR3 amino acids: CASSRAGYQETQYF. CDR3 DNA: TGTGCCAGCAGTCGCGCAGGGTACCAAGAGACCCAGTACTTC.

J is TRBJ2-2 and V is TRBV9; TRBD2 might be the D (5 bases). CDR3 length: 16 residues. Germline CDR1 is SGDLS and CDR2 is YYNGEE. Trimming pared 0 bases from V and 3 bases from J, leaving 12 bases between. The CDR3 loop reads CASSVAPSSDTGELFF. CDR3 nucleotide sequence: TGTGCCAGCAGCGTAGCTCCTAGCTCGGACACCGGGGAGCTGTTTTTT.

The V call is TRBV5-6, the J call TRBJ2-6; the D gene is possibly TRBD2 (6 bases). Germline V gene lookup returns CDR1 SGHDT and CDR2 YYEEEE. The CDR3 has 15 amino acids. Trimming removed 1 base at V and 3 bases at J, with 8 bases between. CDR3 DNA: TGTGCCAGCAGCTTGCAGGGAGGTGGGGCCAACGTCCTGACTTTC. It is translated as CASSLQGGGANVLTF.

The chain has TRBV2 and TRBJ2-7; 10 nucleotides align to TRBD1. The CDR3 sequence is 14 residues long. Germline CDR1 is SNHLY and CDR2 is FYNNEI. The V and J ends lost 3 bases and 5 bases, in that order; junction bases with no gene match: 4. The DNA of the CDR3 is TGTGCCAGCAGTGACGGGACAGGGGTGGACGAGCAGTACTTC. Its translation: CASSDGTGVDEQYF.

The chain couples TRBV18 to TRBJ1-1, with D hard to call. Looked up from germline, CDR1 is KGHSH and CDR2 is LQKENI. V was pared by 6 bases and J by 1 base, with 12 bases between. The CDR3 covers 14 residues. The CDR3 protein is CASSPSIRNTEAFF. In DNA, the CDR3 is TGTGCCAGCTCTCCAAGCATTCGGAACACTGAAGCTTTCTTT.

The rearrangement joins TRBV12-3 or TRBV12-4 to TRBJ1-1; D is unclear. The germline V and J ends were trimmed by 4 bases and 2 bases, with 8 bases remaining between them. There are 13 residues in the CDR3. Here the CDR3 reads CASSSFFNTEAFF. The CDR3 bases are TGTGCCAGCAGTTCTTTTTTCAACACTGAAGCTTTCTTT.